The rows below give T cell receptor beta chains drawn from one sample of a study of T cell responses to AZD1222 COVID-19 vaccine. This table comes from immunoSEQ multiplex PCR, and its TCRdb copy is limited to in-frame clones, with some not included. The repertoire holds over 200,000 clones, about 94% seen once, with around 1.7% in the top ten. The source material was peripheral blood, sampled 28 days after the second dose of the MenACWY control vaccine. Every receptor here comes from an adult who received the MenACWY meningococcal vaccine as a control. Each CDR3 is given with its conserved first and last residue. A D gene is named only where the DNA matches it firmly. For some rows the clone size is stated as once, few or many, or as a class when expanded; others skip it.

D	V	size	J	CDR3	DNA
-	TRBV7-8	-	TRBJ1-5	CASSLGTLGPQHF	TGTGCCAGCAGCTTGGGGACGTTGGGGCCCCAGCATTTT
-	TRBV7-3	-	TRBJ1-4	CASSPGLGEKLFF	TGTGCCAGCAGCCCCGGCTTGGGGGAAAAACTGTTTTTT
TRBD1	TRBV7-2	-	TRBJ2-7	CASSPDRGSHEQYF	TGTGCCAGCAGCCCGGACAGGGGGTCCCACGAGCAGTACTTC
-	TRBV6-2/TRBV6-3	-	TRBJ2-7	CASSRTATYEQYF	TGTGCCAGCAGTCGGACGGCCACCTACGAGCAGTACTTC
TRBD1	TRBV9	-	TRBJ2-7	CASSSTGAIYEQYF	TGTGCCAGCAGCTCCACAGGGGCCATCTACGAGCAGTACTTC
-	TRBV27	-	TRBJ1-4	CASSGSRINEKLFF	TGTGCCAGCAGTGGCTCGCGGATTAATGAAAAACTGTTTTTT
-	TRBV6-2/TRBV6-3	-	TRBJ2-7	CASSYDFLLGGSYEQYF	TGTGCCAGCAGTTATGACTTCCTTCTGGGTGGCTCCTACGAGCAGTACTTC
-	TRBV29-1	-	TRBJ2-2	CSVDGGNTGELFF	TGCAGCGTTGATGGGGGGAACACCGGGGAGCTGTTTTTT
-	TRBV7-9	-	TRBJ1-2	CASSFRGDGYTF	TGTGCCAGCAGCTTCCGCGGGGATGGCTACACCTTC
-	TRBV7-3	-	TRBJ2-2	CASSLAPTGELFF	TGTGCCAGCAGCTTAGCCCCTACCGGGGAGCTGTTTTTT
TRBD1	TRBV28	-	TRBJ1-2	CASSTDRGLRGYTF	TGTGCCAGCAGTACGGACAGGGGGCTGAGAGGCTACACCTTC
TRBD1	TRBV27	-	TRBJ1-5	CASSLRGPRDRESQPQHF	TGTGCCAGCAGTTTGCGGGGACCCCGGGACAGGGAGTCTCAGCCCCAGCATTTT
-	TRBV27	-	TRBJ1-6	CASSDQGYNSPLHF	TGTGCCAGCAGTGACCAAGGGTATAATTCACCCCTCCACTTT
-	TRBV5-6	-	TRBJ1-3	CASSFGGVGNTIYF	TGTGCCAGCAGCTTTGGAGGGGTTGGAAACACCATATATTTT
-	TRBV6-5	-	TRBJ1-3	CASSYDGSVGNTIYF	TGTGCCAGCAGTTACGACGGGTCGGTTGGAAACACCATATATTTT
TRBD2	TRBV19	-	TRBJ2-4	CASSTHSGGAFQYF	TGTGCCAGTAGTACCCATAGCGGGGGGGCGTTTCAGTACTTC
-	TRBV29-1	-	TRBJ2-1	CSGSSSANEQFF	TGCAGCGGATCGAGCAGTGCCAATGAGCAGTTCTTC
-	TRBV2	-	TRBJ1-1	CASSAGLMNTEAFF	TGTGCCAGCAGTGCTGGACTCATGAACACTGAAGCTTTCTTT
-	TRBV6-2/TRBV6-3	-	TRBJ2-7	CASSYSADLSSYEQYF	TGTGCCAGCAGTTACTCGGCGGACCTCTCCTCCTACGAGCAGTACTTC
-	TRBV4-3	-	TRBJ1-5	CASSQERGQPQHF	TGCGCCAGCAGCCAAGAGAGGGGCCAGCCCCAGCATTTT
-	TRBV7-9	once	TRBJ2-7	CASSLVTGKDEQYF	TGTGCCAGCAGCTTAGTCACGGGGAAAGACGAGCAGTACTTC
TRBD2	TRBV19	-	TRBJ2-2	CASSTLLAGGSGELFF	TGTGCCAGTAGTACCCTACTAGCGGGAGGCAGCGGGGAGCTGTTTTTT
-	TRBV6-1	-	TRBJ2-5	CASSEVGRIRGAQYF	TGTGCCAGCAGTGAGGTCGGGCGGATTAGAGGGGCCCAGTACTTC
-	TRBV7-6	-	TRBJ2-1	CASSQTATRVDEQFF	TGTGCCAGCAGTCAAACGGCCACGAGGGTGGATGAGCAGTTCTTC
-	TRBV27	-	TRBJ2-1	CACSRGNEQFF	TGTGCCTGTAGTCGGGGGAATGAGCAGTTCTTC
-	TRBV3-1/TRBV3-2	-	TRBJ1-3	CASSQGGLRPGNTIYF	TGTGCCAGCAGCCAGGGGGGGTTACGACCTGGAAACACCATATATTTT
TRBD2	TRBV28	once	TRBJ2-7	CASSLMGLDTYEQYF	TGTGCCAGCAGTTTAATGGGACTAGACACCTACGAGCAGTACTTC
-	TRBV7-6	-	TRBJ2-2	CASSRAEANTGELFF	TGTGCCAGCAGCCGTGCGGAGGCGAACACCGGGGAGCTGTTTTTT
-	TRBV19	once	TRBJ1-2	CASSAANYTF	TGTGCCAGTAGTGCCGCCAACTACACCTTC
TRBD1	TRBV28	-	TRBJ1-4	CATTGVNEKLFF	TGTGCCACGACAGGGGTTAATGAAAAACTGTTTTTT
TRBD1	TRBV2	-	TRBJ2-7	CASSVLEGGIDLEQYF	TGTGCCAGCAGTGTCCTCGAAGGGGGCATAGACCTCGAGCAGTACTTC
-	TRBV27	-	TRBJ2-3	CASSLWGADTQYF	TGTGCCAGCAGTTTATGGGGGGCAGATACGCAGTATTTT